These 17 T cell receptor beta chains came from one sample sequenced in a study of identical twins. TCRdb passed the 5' RACE reads through MiXCR, listing each CDR3 protein once. Of approximately 1.8 million distinct CDR3 sequences detected, about 30% appear once; the ten largest clones hold approximately 0.25%. Material for sequencing was cord blood. Source of these receptors: a newborn girl in good health.

V is TRBV6-1 and J is TRBJ2-1, with 11 bases that match TRBD2. V shed 6 bases and J 6 bases; nucleotides not matched to a gene: 4. The length of the CDR3 is 14 residues. The V gene's germline CDR1 is MNHNS and CDR2 SASEGT. CDR3 amino acids: CASRATSGGNEQFF. CDR3 sequence (DNA): TGTGCCAGCAGGGCAACTAGCGGGGGCAATGAGCAGTTCTTC.

This clonotype was counted ten times or more. The chain combines TRBV12-3 or TRBV12-4 with TRBJ2-1; TRBD2 aligns across 12 bases. The CDR3 is made up of 15 amino acids. The J segment lost 7 bases and the V segment lost 5 bases, leaving 6 bases of the junction unmatched. The CDR3 reads CASSPGLAGFNEQFF. The CDR3 nucleotides read TGTGCCAGCAGTCCCGGACTAGCGGGATTTAATGAGCAGTTCTTC.

Only a few counts were recorded for this clonotype. This chain connects TRBV12-3 or TRBV12-4 to TRBJ1-1; D is unclear. Between the trimmed V and J ends, which lost 5 bases and 2 bases, there was a span of 12 bases. The CDR3 extends over 14 amino acids. CDR3 sequence (DNA): TGTGCCAGCAGTCCCCTTTCGGCAAACACTGAAGCTTTCTTT. Its protein product is CASSPLSANTEAFF.

V is TRBV18 and J is TRBJ2-5, with a tentative D call TRBD2 (5 bases). Germline V gene data show CDR1 as KGHSH and CDR2 as LQKENI. V lost 2 bases, J lost 11 bases, and 18 bases lay in between. This CDR3 has 14 amino acids. For the CDR3, the DNA is TGTGCCAGCTCACCAGGCGGACTTCCAAATGAGCAGTACTTC. Its translation: CASSPGGLPNEQYF.

This clonotype has a handful of counts. The rearrangement uses TRBV6-2 or TRBV6-3 and TRBJ2-3; TRBD1 is a possible D gene (5 bases). Germline CDR1 is MNHEY and CDR2 is SVGEGT. This CDR3 comprises 16 residues. With 6 bases removed from V and 4 bases from J, the gap between germline ends came to 20 bases. The CDR3 DNA follows: TGTGCCAGCAGCCTTGCTGGGGCAGGCAGGGCAGATACGCAGTATTTT. It is translated as CASSLAGAGRADTQYF.

This clonotype has more than one count but fewer than ten. V gene TRBV5-1 combines with J gene TRBJ2-1; D is unresolved. The V and J ends lost 0 bases and 6 bases respectively, with 10 bases between them. Germline loops: CDR1 SGHRS, CDR2 YFSETQ. The CDR3 loop spans 14 amino acids. CDR3 region: CASSLGLVPNEQFF. The CDR3 coding sequence is TGCGCCAGCAGCTTGGGCCTAGTCCCCAATGAGCAGTTCTTC.

The sample holds a few counts of this clonotype. The gene calls are TRBV20-1 and TRBJ1-4; D is unclear. This CDR3 has 13 amino acids. Per germline, CDR1 DFQATT and CDR2 SNEGSKA (reference sequence). The ends were cut back, 3 bases at V and 6 bases at J, with 11 bases in the middle. CDR3: CSARVGVDEKLFF. CDR3 sequence (DNA): TGCAGTGCTAGGGTGGGAGTAGATGAAAAACTGTTTTTT.

DNA of the CDR3: TGTGCCAGCAGGAGCGGGAGGGCCGGGGATGAGCAGTTCTTC. Amino acids: CASRSGRAGDEQFF. This chain links TRBV7-2 with TRBJ2-1; TRBD2 agrees at 10 bases. With V trimmed by 6 bases and J by 8 bases, 7 bases remained unmatched. Germline values: CDR1 SGHTA, CDR2 FQGNSA. The CDR3 loop spans 14 amino acids.

The rearrangement links TRBV20-1 to TRBJ1-1; D is ambiguous. Germline V lookup: CDR1 DFQATT, CDR2 SNEGSKA (reference sequence). Trimming took off 0 bases at V and 3 bases at J, with 14 bases between the two ends. This CDR3 region has 15 residues. CDR3 in DNA: TGCAGTGCTAGAGATTTTCCCAGACGGGACACTGAAGCTTTCTTT. This translates into CSARDFPRRDTEAFF.

This clonotype came up a few times. The chain uses TRBV24-1 and TRBJ2-5; maybe TRBD2 (6 bases). CDR1 KGHDR and CDR2 SFDVKD come from the germline V gene. Trimming removed 3 bases at V and 2 bases at J, with 15 bases between. The CDR3 has 16 amino acids. CDR3 nucleotides: TGTGCCACCAGTGATCCCCCGACTAGACTACAAGAGACCCAGTACTTC. Translation gives CATSDPPTRLQETQYF.

The chain links TRBV20-1 to TRBJ2-5; 7 nucleotides align to TRBD2. Germline CDR1 and CDR2: DFQATT and SNEGSKA (reference sequence). Trimming removed 2 bases from V and 11 bases from J; junction bases left unmatched: 17. This CDR3 comprises 15 residues. The CDR3 is CSARPFNREDYEQYF. The DNA for the CDR3 is TGCAGTGCTAGACCCTTTAACCGGGAGGATTATGAGCAGTACTTC.

The V and J genes are TRBV20-1 and TRBJ2-1; D may be TRBD2 (6 bases). Germline CDR1 is DFQATT and CDR2 is SNEGSKA (reference sequence). V was shortened by 1 base and J by 5 bases, with 15 bases between the two germline ends. CDR3 length equals 15 residues. The CDR3 loop is CSARGGSGTNNEQFF. The CDR3 coding sequence is TGCAGTGCTAGAGGGGGTAGCGGCACCAACAATGAGCAGTTCTTC.

The chain joins TRBV12-3 or TRBV12-4 to TRBJ2-1; 8 bases line up with TRBD2. The CDR3 covers 15 residues. V shed 7 bases, J shed 8 bases, and the junction held 13 bases outside the gene matches. The CDR3 protein is CASTPGSGRFDEQFF. The CDR3 nucleotides are TGTGCCAGCACCCCGGGGAGCGGGAGATTTGATGAGCAGTTCTTC.

This clonotype was detected a few times. This chain links TRBV5-6 with TRBJ2-4; no definite D call. This CDR3 is 14 amino acids long. The germline gives CDR1 SGHDT, CDR2 YYEEEE. The V gene lost 0 bases and the J gene lost 8 bases, with 12 bases spanning the gap. The CDR3 DNA sequence: TGTGCCAGCAGCTTGGCCGGGTACGCTGACATTCAGTACTTC. Translated, it gives CASSLAGYADIQYF.

J is TRBJ1-1 and V is TRBV19; D uncertain. V was trimmed by 4 bases and J by 3 bases, leaving 12 bases between them. Per the germline V gene, CDR1 is LNHDA and CDR2 is SQIVND (reference sequence). The length of the CDR3 is 14 residues. DNA for the CDR3: TGTGCCAGTAGTACCTTCACGCGGGACACTGAAGCTTTCTTT. Its protein product is CASSTFTRDTEAFF.

This clonotype was recorded only once. The chain employs TRBV5-1 and TRBJ2-1, with D perhaps being TRBD1 or TRBD2 (5 bases each). CDR1 is SGHRS, CDR2 YFSETQ, per germline. V lost 5 bases and J lost 7, with 22 bases in between. The CDR3 runs to 16 residues. CDR3 DNA: TGCGCCAGCAGTCTCCGCCCCGGGTCGGGACGTAATGAGCAGTTCTTC. As protein: CASSLRPGSGRNEQFF.

This clonotype was found many times. The chain is built from TRBV27 and TRBJ2-1; 8 positions agree with TRBD2. The CDR3 totals 15 residues. V shed 7 bases, J shed 5 bases, and the junction held 10 bases outside the gene matches. The germline gives CDR1 MNHEY, CDR2 SMNVEV (reference sequence). The CDR3 loop reads CASTPGLGFNNEQFF. CDR3 bases: TGTGCCAGCACCCCGGGACTAGGGTTCAACAATGAGCAGTTCTTC.